The 14 T cell receptor beta chains in this list originate from one sample, sequenced in a study of CXCR3-negative and CXCR3-positive naive CD8 T cells. The authors prepared UMI-labeled TRB cDNA libraries by 5' RACE. From the 5' RACE reads, TCRdb lists one entry per CDR3 protein and no DNA. The sample data list about 62,000 distinct CDR3 sequences. Material for sequencing was naive CXCR3- CD8+ T cells from blood. The sample's subset: CD45RO-CCR7+CD27+CD95- naive CD8+ T cells lacking CXCR3 (TNR3-). These receptors originate from a human donor in good health. Some clones in this sample may be carry-over from other donors' samples.

This rearrangement joins TRBV15 to TRBJ2-2; no DNA is available, so the TRBD1 call from TCRdb remains unchecked. CDR3 length: 15 amino acids. Germline V gene lookup returns CDR1 LNHNV and CDR2 YYDKDF (reference sequence). The CDR3 loop reads CATSTETGNTGELFF.

The chain recombines TRBV28 with TRBJ2-1. The CDR3 totals 12 residues. Germline CDR1 reads MDHEN; CDR2 reads SYDVKM. CDR3: CASRYIGDEQFF.

This sequence joins TRBV21-1 and TRBJ2-7; TCRdb's D call, TRBD1, is unchecked because there is no DNA. TRBV21-1 is given as a pseudogene. The CDR3 sequence is 15 residues long. This CDR3 reads CASSNRDSLPYEQYF.

The V and J genes are TRBV6-6 and TRBJ2-7. The CDR3 has 14 amino acids. CDR1 MNHNY and CDR2 SVGAGI come from the germline V gene (reference sequence). The CDR3 reads CASSYSVEIYEQYF.

This chain joins TRBV21-1 and TRBJ2-2; no DNA is available, so the TRBD1 call from TCRdb remains unchecked. TRBV21-1 is a known pseudogene. The CDR3 consists of 16 residues. The CDR3 here is CASSKPTGENTGELFF.

This chain links TRBV27 with TRBJ1-2. The CDR3 covers 15 residues. Germline lookup yields CDR1 MNHEY and CDR2 SMNVEV (reference sequence). The CDR3 protein is CASSPDLDGNYGYTF.

The rearrangement joins TRBV5-1 to TRBJ2-7. CDR3 length equals 13 residues. Germline CDR1 SGHRS, CDR2 YFSETQ. CDR3 sequence: CASSLNGLPEQYF.

The CDR3 is CTGWGEYNEQFF. The chain couples TRBV29-1 to TRBJ2-1; lacking DNA, the TRBD2 call made by TCRdb goes unchecked. The germline gives CDR1 SQVTM, CDR2 ANQGSEA. The CDR3 loop spans 12 amino acids.

The CDR3 reads CASSQMSTEKLFF. This chain connects TRBV3-1 to TRBJ1-4. The CDR3 consists of 13 residues. The V gene's germline CDR1 is LGHDT and CDR2 YNNKEL (reference sequence).

This chain uses TRBV6-6 with TRBJ1-1; without DNA, the TCRdb call of TRBD1 cannot be checked. Germline CDR1 and CDR2: MNHNY and SVGAGI (reference sequence). This CDR3 region has 15 residues. Here the CDR3 reads CASSFGDPSRSEAFF.

This chain joins TRBV4-3 and TRBJ1-2; TCRdb reports TRBD1, a call that lacks DNA to check it against. The CDR3 spans 14 residues. Germline values: CDR1 LGHNA, CDR2 YSLEER. This CDR3 is CASSQDRGNYGYTF.

V usage is TRBV5-1 and J usage is TRBJ2-1. Germline CDR1 SGHRS, CDR2 YFSETQ. This CDR3 comprises 15 residues. CDR3 residues: CASSLGDSSYNEQFF.

The rearrangement joins TRBV7-6 to TRBJ2-3; as DNA is missing, the TRBD2 call by TCRdb cannot be tested. CDR1 is SGHVS and CDR2 is FNYEAQ in the germline V gene. The CDR3 is made up of 17 amino acids. CDR3 in amino acids: CASSLNGDYLSTDTQYF.

The CDR3 loop reads CASSRTANTGEKLFF. The rearrangement joins TRBV2 to TRBJ1-4; there is no DNA to check the TCRdb D call of TRBD1. Germline values: CDR1 SNHLY, CDR2 FYNNEI. CDR3 length equals 15 residues.